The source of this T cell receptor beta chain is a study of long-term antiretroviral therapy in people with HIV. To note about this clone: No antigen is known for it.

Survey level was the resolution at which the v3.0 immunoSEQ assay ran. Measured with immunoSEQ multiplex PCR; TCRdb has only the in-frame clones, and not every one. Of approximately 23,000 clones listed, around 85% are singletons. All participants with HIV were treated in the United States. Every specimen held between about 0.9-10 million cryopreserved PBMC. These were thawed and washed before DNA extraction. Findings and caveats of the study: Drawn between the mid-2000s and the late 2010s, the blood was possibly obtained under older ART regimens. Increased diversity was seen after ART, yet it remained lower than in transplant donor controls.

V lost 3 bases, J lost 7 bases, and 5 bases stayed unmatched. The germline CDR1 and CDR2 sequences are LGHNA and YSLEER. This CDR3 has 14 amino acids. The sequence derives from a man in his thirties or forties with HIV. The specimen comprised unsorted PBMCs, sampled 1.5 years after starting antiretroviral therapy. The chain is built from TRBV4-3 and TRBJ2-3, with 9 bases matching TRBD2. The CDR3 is CASSQGSGRYTQYF. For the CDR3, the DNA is TGCGCCAGCAGCCAGGGTAGCGGGAGATATACGCAGTATTTT.